The 14 T cell receptor beta chains below all came from one sample that was sequenced in a study of OX40 agonist ivuxolimab in advanced cancers. Method: immunoSEQ multiplex PCR; TCRdb's copy keeps in-frame clones and lacks some. The repertoire consists of more than 40,000 clones, with over 75% occurring once and the leading ten covering about 56%. This specimen was CD4+ or CD8+ T cells sorted from blood, taken in a trial of the OX40 agonist ivuxolimab. The receptors here all came from an adult with an advanced solid tumor such as melanoma, head and neck, liver or kidney cancer.

The genes are TRBV18 and TRBJ2-1; the D call may be TRBD1 or TRBD2 (5 bases each). V was clipped by 4 bases and J by 8 bases, with 21 bases between them. Germline V lookup: CDR1 KGHSH, CDR2 LQKENI. The CDR3 loop spans 16 amino acids. The CDR3 DNA reads as TGTGCCAGCTCACAGATCCGGGACCCTGGGGCGGATGAGCAGTTCTTC. As protein: CASSQIRDPGADEQFF.

The rearrangement joins TRBV7-2 to TRBJ1-4; D is undetermined. The ends were cut back, 4 bases at V and 4 bases at J, with 7 bases in the middle. This CDR3 has 13 amino acids. CDR1 and CDR2 (germline): SGHTA, FQGNSA. The CDR3 nucleotides are TGTGCCAGCAGCTCCACGCTTAATGAAAAACTGTTTTTT. Translated, it gives CASSSTLNEKLFF.

This chain connects TRBV15 to TRBJ2-1; D gene ambiguous. V lost 0 bases to trimming and J lost 8 bases, with 8 bases between them. The germline V gene encodes CDR1 LNHNV and CDR2 YYDKDF (reference sequence). The CDR3 sequence is 13 residues long. As DNA, the CDR3 is TGTGCCACCAGCAGAGATCTTGGCGATGAGCAGTTCTTC. Amino acid sequence: CATSRDLGDEQFF.

V gene TRBV5-1 combines with J gene TRBJ1-1; D may be TRBD1 (6 bases). This CDR3 spans 16 amino acids. The germline CDR1 and CDR2 sequences are SGHRS and YFSETQ. The V gene lost 0 bases and the J gene lost 0 bases, with 12 bases spanning the gap. The CDR3 sequence: CASSLGGTMMNTEAFF. CDR3 nucleotide sequence: TGCGCCAGCAGCTTGGGAGGGACAATGATGAACACTGAAGCTTTCTTT.

The V gene is TRBV11-2, the J gene TRBJ2-1; tentative D call: TRBD1 (6 bases). Trimming shortened V by 1 base and J by 8 bases, and 15 bases separated the two germline ends. This CDR3 has 15 amino acids. In germline, CDR1 is SGHAT, CDR2 FQNNGV. CDR3 nucleotide sequence: TGTGCCAGCAGCTTAGTGGGGGCTCTTTTCGATGAGCAGTTCTTC. Translating it yields CASSLVGALFDEQFF.

The rearrangement joins TRBV28 to TRBJ2-7; no clear D. Trimming took off 6 bases at V and 0 bases at J, with 9 bases between the two ends. The CDR3 extends over 13 amino acids. The germline CDR1 and CDR2 sequences are MDHEN and SYDVKM. Written as DNA, the CDR3 is TGTGCCAGCAGCCCCGGCCCCTCCTACGAGCAGTACTTC. Its translation is CASSPGPSYEQYF.

The genes are TRBV15 and TRBJ2-3; 7 bases agree with TRBD1. Trimming cost V 1 base and J 0 bases; bases outside gene matches: 1. The CDR3 runs 15 residues. Germline assignment: CDR1 LNHNV and CDR2 YYDKDF (reference sequence). The CDR3 sequence is CATSRGGGSTDTQYF. For the CDR3, the DNA is TGTGCCACCAGCAGAGGAGGGGGCAGCACAGATACGCAGTATTTT. Filled out from reference TRBV15 and TRBJ2-3, the complete variable domain reads DAMVIQNPRYQVTQFGKPVTLSCSQTLNHNVMYWYQQKSSQAPKLLFHYYDKDFNNEADTPDNFQSRRPNTSFCFLDIRSPGLGDTAMYLCATSRGGGSTDTQYFGPGTRLTVL.

This chain links TRBV9 with TRBJ2-2, with TRBD1 matching 7 bases. CDR3 length: 19 residues. Germline CDR1 reads SGDLS; CDR2 reads YYNGEE. The V segment lost 0 bases and the J segment 3 bases; nucleotides outside the gene matches: 14. The CDR3 protein is CASSVERVGGAWDTGELFF. DNA of the CDR3: TGTGCCAGCAGCGTAGAGAGGGTAGGGGGCGCTTGGGACACCGGGGAGCTGTTTTTT.

The chain links TRBV5-4 to TRBJ1-2; D not certain. The CDR3 runs to 14 residues. Trimming took 1 base from V and 3 from J, leaving 10 bases between them. Germline V lookup: CDR1 SGHNT, CDR2 YYREEE (reference sequence). The CDR3: CASSLKQLDYGYTF. CDR3 sequence (DNA): TGTGCCAGCAGCTTGAAACAGCTTGACTATGGCTACACCTTC.

J is TRBJ1-1 and V is TRBV19; 7 bases align to TRBD1. The CDR3 loop spans 17 amino acids. V lost 9 bases, J lost 0 bases, and 16 bases stayed unmatched. Germline CDR1 reads LNHDA; CDR2 reads SQIVND (reference sequence). DNA of the CDR3: TGTGCCAGACTAGGGACAGTCGGAGGGGTTATGAACACTGAAGCTTTCTTT. It specifies CARLGTVGGVMNTEAFF.

The chain has TRBV7-8 and TRBJ1-2, with TRBD1 identical over 10 bases. J gave up 8 bases and V 1 base, and 16 bases lay outside the gene matches. This CDR3 region has 18 residues. The germline gives CDR1 SGHVS, CDR2 FQNEAQ. CDR3 amino acids: CASSLGIGDRQGARGYTF. In nucleotides, the CDR3 is TGTGCCAGCAGCTTAGGAATCGGGGATCGACAGGGGGCGCGAGGCTACACCTTC.

Only one count was recorded for this clone. The J gene is TRBJ2-1, the V gene TRBV7-2, with a tentative D call TRBD1 (7 bases). This CDR3 comprises 13 residues. Trimming left V 5 bases short and J 16 bases short, with 21 bases between. The germline gives CDR1 SGHTA, CDR2 FQGNSA. CDR3 in amino acids: CASSLKGQGGFFF. The CDR3 DNA reads TGTGCCAGCAGCCTAAAGGGGCAGGGGGGATTTTTCTTC.

CDR3 in amino acids: CASSFSDYGYTF. CDR3 bases: TGTGCCAGCAGCTTTTCGGACTATGGCTACACCTTC. The V call is TRBV11-3, the J call TRBJ1-2; D call uncertain. CDR1 SGHNT and CDR2 YENEEA come from the germline V gene. Trimming stripped 3 bases from V and 3 bases from J, with 5 bases between. This CDR3 has 12 residues.

The chain couples TRBV28 to TRBJ1-1; 7 bases map to TRBD1. The CDR3 is 14 amino acids. The trim removed 6 bases at V and 0 bases at J, leaving 4 bases unmatched. Germline loops: CDR1 MDHEN, CDR2 SYDVKM. The CDR3 coding sequence is TGTGCCAGCAGCCATGGGACAGTGAACACTGAAGCTTTCTTT. The encoded protein is CASSHGTVNTEAFF.